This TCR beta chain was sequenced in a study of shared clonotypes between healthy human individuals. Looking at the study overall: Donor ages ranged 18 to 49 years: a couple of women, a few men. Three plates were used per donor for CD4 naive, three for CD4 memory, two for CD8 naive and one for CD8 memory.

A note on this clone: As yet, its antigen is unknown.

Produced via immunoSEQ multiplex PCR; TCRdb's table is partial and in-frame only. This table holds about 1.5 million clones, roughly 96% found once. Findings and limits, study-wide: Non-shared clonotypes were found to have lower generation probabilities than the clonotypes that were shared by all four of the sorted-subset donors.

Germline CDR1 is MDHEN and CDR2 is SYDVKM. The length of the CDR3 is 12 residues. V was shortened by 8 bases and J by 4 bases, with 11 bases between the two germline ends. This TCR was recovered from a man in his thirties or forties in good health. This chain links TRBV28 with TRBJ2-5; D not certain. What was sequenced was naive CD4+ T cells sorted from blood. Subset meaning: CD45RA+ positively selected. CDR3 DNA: TGTGCCAGCGGGCTGGGTGGAGAGACCCAGTACTTC. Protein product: CASGLGGETQYF.